This TCR beta chain was observed in a study of cytomegalovirus exposure and HLA in healthy donors (dated by TCRdb to 2016 to 2017). With respect to the entire study: According to a later analysis, the 120 or so validation repertoires were produced on the same platform as the roughly 600 repertoires of the first cohort. The study was designed to test whether signatures of past pathogen exposure could be identified by cataloging public T cell receptors. In addition to the first cohort of around 670 subjects, a separate validation cohort of approximately 120 different subjects was used. To predict cytomegalovirus infection status, the study brought together high-throughput TCR immunosequencing, statistical association of individual TCRs with disease status, and machine learning. The study at large found these results: The authors suggested that the approach could potentially be generalized to other disease states and immunological phenotypes. In vitro tests confirmed that a few of the cytomegalovirus-associated TCR beta chains recognize cytomegalovirus antigens. A later analysis found that TCRs clustered in the first cohort also tended to co-occur in the 130 or so validation repertoires, with roughly 95% of cluster scores above 0. The classifier was reported to diagnose cytomegalovirus status with high specificity and sensitivity in both the original and validation cohorts. Most TCR sequences were seen in very few donors, while some public TCRs were found in many individuals. The study gave a list of some 150 TCR beta chains associated with cytomegalovirus. A later analysis had no HLA typing for the validation cohort, so co-occurrence there was scored across all 110 or so repertoires.

For CDR1 and CDR2, the germline V gene (reference sequence) lists GTSNPN and SVGIG. The CDR3, cysteine through phenylalanine, is 14 amino acids long. CDR3 DNA is the only sequence kept; it has 42 bases, read in frame from the first base. Trimming costs V 0 bases and J 3 bases, and their ends lie 8 bases apart. Libraries were made using the immunoSEQ multiplex PCR assay. Per the authors' processing: A statistical classification framework was built to diagnose cytomegalovirus status from the catalog of TCR beta chain sequences. Not all clones reach the TCRdb copy of this immuneACCESS table, which keeps in-frame sequences only. Checked studies attribute under half of the gap to unresolved V genes and leave the rest unexplained. V, J and clone size were drawn from that table, and D and trimming were deduced from the DNA. The sample includes 100,000 to 150,000 clones, with about nine tenths observed a single time. Together, the top ten hold less than 1.5% of the sample.

Donors formed part of the validation cohort, which comprised 120 subjects and was distinct from the first cohort of fewer than 750 subjects. This clone appeared many times. Its antigen is unknown. Base-call qualities are not available, and no considerably larger clone is one nucleotide away. The sequenced material came from PBMCs. In this chain, TRBV30 is recombined with TRBJ2-2; TRBD2 is perhaps the D gene, given 5 matching bases. The TCR originated in a man under 40 in good health and CMV-seronegative. The nucleotide sequence is given as TGTGCCTGGAGTGTACAACTAGACACCGGGGAGCTGTTTTTT. It specifies CAWSVQLDTGELFF.